The TCR beta chain described here comes from a study of immune characterization of retroperitoneal liposarcoma. This clonotype was seen once. Germline V gene data show CDR1 as MNHNS and CDR2 as SASEGT. V lost 1 base to trimming and J lost 4 bases, with 11 bases between them. The CDR3 totals 15 residues. One entry per CDR3 protein, called by TCRdb with MiXCR from the PCR reads. The table has 6,600 or so distinct CDR3 sequences, around 30% seen once. Sequencing input: tumor tissue. The source is a female donor with retroperitoneal liposarcoma. V and J are TRBV6-1 and TRBJ2-1; D ambiguous. The DNA of the CDR3 is TGTGCCAGCAGTGAAGAAGAATCTGGGTACAATGAGCAGTTCTTC. It is translated as CASSEEESGYNEQFF.